This TCR beta chain was obtained from a study of T cells in Graves' hyperthyroidism and ophthalmopathy. Amplified regions were TCR beta CDR3 sequences from RNA transcripts. First-round RT-PCR of the TCR CDR3 relied on the HTBI primer set. TCRdb called the multiplex PCR reads again in MiXCR, with one record for every CDR3 protein. There are 370,000 or so distinct CDR3 sequences in the sample; approximately 15% occur only once, and 28% lies in the top ten. CDR3 length: 16 amino acids. Trimming removed 2 bases from V and 4 bases from J; junction bases left unmatched: 9. CDR1 MDHEN and CDR2 SYDVKM come from the germline V gene.

The specimen sequenced was blood. The rearrangement links TRBV28 to TRBJ2-3, with 7 bases that match TRBD2. The receptor's source is a young woman with Graves' hyperthyroidism that later progressed to Graves' ophthalmopathy. The CDR3 nucleotides are TGTGCCAGCAGTTTAGATGGGCGGGAGTGGTCAGATACGCAGTATTTT. Translation: CASSLDGREWSDTQYF.